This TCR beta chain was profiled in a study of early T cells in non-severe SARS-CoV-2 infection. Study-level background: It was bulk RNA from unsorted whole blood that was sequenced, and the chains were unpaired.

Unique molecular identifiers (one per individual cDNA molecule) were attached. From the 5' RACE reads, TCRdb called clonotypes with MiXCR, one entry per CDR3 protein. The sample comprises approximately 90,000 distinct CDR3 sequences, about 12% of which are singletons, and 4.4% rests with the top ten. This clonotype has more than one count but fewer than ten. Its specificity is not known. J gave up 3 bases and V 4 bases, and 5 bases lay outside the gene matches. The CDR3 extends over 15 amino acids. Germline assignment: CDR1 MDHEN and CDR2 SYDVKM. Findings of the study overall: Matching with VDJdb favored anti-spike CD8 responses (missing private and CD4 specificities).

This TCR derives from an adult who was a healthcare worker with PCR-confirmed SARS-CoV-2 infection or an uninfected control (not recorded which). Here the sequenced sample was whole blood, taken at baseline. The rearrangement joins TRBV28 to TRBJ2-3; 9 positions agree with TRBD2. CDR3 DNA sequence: TGTGCCAGCAGTTCGGCGGGAGGGCCAACAGATACGCAGTATTTT. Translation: CASSSAGGPTDTQYF. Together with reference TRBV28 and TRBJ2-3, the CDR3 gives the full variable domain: DVKVTQSSRYLVKRTGEKVFLECVQDMDHENMFWYRQDPGLGLRLIYFSYDVKMKEKGDIPEGYSVSREKKERFSLILESASTNQTSMYLCASSSAGGPTDTQYFGPGTRLTVL.